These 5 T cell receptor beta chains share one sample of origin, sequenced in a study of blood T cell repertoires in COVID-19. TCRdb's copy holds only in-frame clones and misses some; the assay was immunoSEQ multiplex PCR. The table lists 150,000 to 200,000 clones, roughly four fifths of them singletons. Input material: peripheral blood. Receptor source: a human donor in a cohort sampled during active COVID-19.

The CDR3 region has the DNA TGTGCCAGCGGGAACAGGGCGAACACCGGGGAGCTGTTTTTT. It codes for CASGNRANTGELFF. This chain links TRBV14 with TRBJ2-2; TRBD1 might be the D (6 bases). V was cut by 8 bases and J by 0 bases, with 10 bases left in between. CDR3 length: 14 amino acids. Germline V gene lookup returns CDR1 SGHDN and CDR2 FVKESK.

The CDR3 is CASSPGTGNIQYF. For the CDR3, the DNA is TGTGCCAGTAGCCCCGGGACAGGCAACATTCAGTACTTC. The chain has TRBV19 and TRBJ2-4, with 8 bases identical to TRBD1. Germline trimming cut 6 bases from V and 7 bases from J; bases unmatched to any gene: 5. The germline V gene has CDR1 LNHDA and CDR2 SQIVND (reference sequence). The CDR3 sequence is 13 residues long.

The CDR3 sequence: CASSLQGHERLSNQPQHF. CDR3 in DNA: TGTGCCAGCAGCTTACAGGGTCATGAGAGATTGAGCAATCAGCCCCAGCATTTT. This chain connects TRBV5-5 to TRBJ1-5; D is perhaps TRBD1 (6 bases). Per the germline V gene, CDR1 is SGHKS and CDR2 is YYEKEE (reference sequence). V lost 2 bases to trimming and J lost 1 base, with 19 bases between them. This CDR3 is built from 18 residues.

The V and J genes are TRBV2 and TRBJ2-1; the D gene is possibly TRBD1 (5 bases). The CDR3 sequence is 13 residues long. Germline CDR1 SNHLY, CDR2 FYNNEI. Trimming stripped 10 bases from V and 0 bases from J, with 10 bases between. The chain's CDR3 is CATQAYSYNEQFF. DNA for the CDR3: TGTGCCACACAGGCGTACTCCTACAATGAGCAGTTCTTC.

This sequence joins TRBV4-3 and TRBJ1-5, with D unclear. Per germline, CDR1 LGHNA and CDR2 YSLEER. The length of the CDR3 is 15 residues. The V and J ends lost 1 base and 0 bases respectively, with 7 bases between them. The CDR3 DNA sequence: TGCGCCAGCAGCCAAGGAGGCAATAGCAATCAGCCCCAGCATTTT. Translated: CASSQGGNSNQPQHF.